Shown below are 19 T cell receptor beta chains from a single sample sequenced in a study of CD8 T cells in ankylosing spondylitis. TCRdb re-called the 5' RACE reads with MiXCR, one entry per CDR3 protein. The profile shows 250,000 or so distinct CDR3 sequences, 10% to 13% of them singletons. The sample comprised blood, either unsorted or a sorted T cell fraction (not recorded which). The receptors were gathered from a male donor with ankylosing spondylitis or in good health (not recorded which).

This clonotype was detected many times. The junction departs from germline at one end; a sequencing error may be responsible. The gene calls are TRBV5-1 and TRBJ2-5, with 10 bases lining up with TRBD1. Germline CDR1 reads SGHRS; CDR2 reads YFSETQ. The CDR3 sequence is 13 residues long. CDR3 in amino acids: CASSLLPGQGWNF. The CDR3 DNA follows: TGCGCCAGCAGCTTGTTGCCGGGACAGGGGTGGAACTTC. The variable domain in full, with the rest retrieved from reference TRBV5-1 and TRBJ2-5, is KAGVTQTPRYLIKTRGQQVTLSCSPISGHRSVSWYQQTPGQGLQFLFEYFSETQRNKGNFPGRFSGRQFSNSRSEMNVSTLELGDSALYLCASSLLPGQGWNFGPGTRLLVL.

This clonotype was detected ten times or more. The V gene is TRBV20-1, the J gene TRBJ2-2; 9 positions agree with TRBD2. The CDR3 is 15 amino acids. Germline assignment: CDR1 DFQATT and CDR2 SNEGSKA (reference sequence). Germline trimming cut 4 bases from V and 7 bases from J; bases unmatched to any gene: 10. The CDR3 loop reads CSAMGLAGIGGELFF. In DNA form, the CDR3 reads TGCAGTGCTATGGGGCTAGCGGGGATCGGCGGGGAGCTGTTTTTT.

This clonotype was detected ten times or more. The chain combines TRBV25-1 with TRBJ1-2, with D possibly being TRBD1 (5 bases). V was shortened by 6 bases and J by 8 bases, with 16 bases between the two germline ends. In germline, CDR1 is MGHDK, CDR2 SYGVNS. This CDR3 has 13 residues. The CDR3 region is CASRDQGRGGYTF. The CDR3 DNA reads TGTGCCAGCAGAGACCAGGGACGAGGGGGCTACACCTTC.

This clonotype was observed at least ten times. V and J are TRBV15 and TRBJ2-1, with 7 nucleotides matching TRBD2. Germline CDR1 is LNHNV and CDR2 is YYDKDF (reference sequence). The CDR3 contains 16 residues. Trimming took 2 bases from V and 2 from J; bases not matched to a gene: 6. CDR3 region: CATSRLLLATYNEQFF. CDR3 nucleotides: TGTGCCACCAGCAGATTGCTACTAGCGACCTACAATGAGCAGTTCTTC.

The J gene is TRBJ1-1, the V gene TRBV7-9; D is unclear. V lost 5 bases, J lost 1 base, and 11 bases lay in between. The CDR3 covers 14 residues. Per the germline V gene, CDR1 is SEHNR and CDR2 is FQNEAQ (reference sequence). The CDR3: CASSTQARNTEAFF. The CDR3 nucleotides read TGTGCCAGCAGCACGCAGGCTCGGAACACTGAAGCTTTCTTT.

This clonotype has ten or more counts. The chain employs TRBV5-1 and TRBJ2-1; 9 bases fit TRBD2. The CDR3 consists of 19 residues. Germline CDR1 is SGHRS and CDR2 is YFSETQ. V gave up 5 bases and J gave up 2 bases; unmatched junction bases: 17. Here the CDR3 reads CASRATYSGSSLTYNEQFF. Here the CDR3 DNA reads TGCGCCAGCAGGGCAACTTATAGCGGGAGCTCCCTTACCTACAATGAGCAGTTCTTC.

This clonotype came up many times. The rearrangement uses TRBV5-1 and TRBJ2-3; D may be TRBD2 (6 bases). V was shortened by 4 bases and J by 0 bases, with 15 bases between the two germline ends. The CDR3 totals 16 residues. Germline V gene sequence: CDR1 SGHRS, CDR2 YFSETQ. As DNA, the CDR3 is TGCGCCAGCAGCCCCCCCAAGGGGACTAGCACAGATACGCAGTATTTT. Amino acids: CASSPPKGTSTDTQYF.

This clonotype was detected only a few times. The CDR3 nucleotides read TGTGCCAGCAGTTTTCTAGCGGGGGGGGATACGCAGTATTTT. It translates to CASSFLAGGDTQYF. The rearrangement uses TRBV12-3 or TRBV12-4 and TRBJ2-3, with 12 positions matching TRBD2. The CDR3 extends over 14 amino acids. V gave up 3 bases and J gave up 6 bases; unmatched junction bases: 1.

This clonotype was seen many times. The chain joins TRBV6-2 or TRBV6-3 to TRBJ2-7; 7 nucleotides line up with TRBD1. Losses at the gene ends were 2 bases for V and 3 bases for J; bases not matched to a gene: 4. This CDR3 region has 14 residues. CDR1 MNHEY and CDR2 SVGEGT come from the germline V gene. The CDR3 spells CASSYRDRDYEQYF. The CDR3 region has the DNA TGTGCCAGCAGTTACCGGGACAGAGACTACGAGCAGTACTTC.

The chain employs TRBV30 and TRBJ1-2, with 7 bases lining up with TRBD1. The CDR3 loop spans 13 amino acids. Looked up from germline, CDR1 is GTSNPN and CDR2 is SVGIG (reference sequence). J gave up 8 bases and V 0 bases, and 6 bases lay outside the gene matches. The CDR3 DNA follows: TGTGCCTGGAGTGTCGTTGACAGGGACGGCTACACCTTC. Protein sequence: CAWSVVDRDGYTF.

This clonotype was observed many times. At one end, the junction sequence differs from germline, possibly due to a read error. The chain recombines TRBV6-5 with TRBJ2-1; 11 positions agree with TRBD2. The CDR3 runs 11 residues. Germline V gene sequence: CDR1 MNHEY, CDR2 SVGAGI. The CDR3 loop reads CATLLAGGLVF. The CDR3 DNA reads TGTGCCACCCTTCTAGCGGGGGGTTTGGTCTTC.

This clonotype was seen at least ten times. V is TRBV27 and J is TRBJ1-1; TRBD1 aligns across 7 bases. The CDR3 consists of 14 residues. The V gene end was trimmed by 6 bases and the J gene end by 0 bases; junction bases not matched to a gene: 4. Looked up from germline, CDR1 is MNHEY and CDR2 is SMNVEV (reference sequence). The CDR3 region has the DNA TGTGCCAGCAGAGGACAGGCGATGAACACTGAAGCTTTCTTT. Protein product: CASRGQAMNTEAFF.

This clonotype appeared many times. The gene calls are TRBV15 and TRBJ2-3; 10 bases line up with TRBD1. Germline values: CDR1 LNHNV, CDR2 YYDKDF (reference sequence). The CDR3 contains 16 residues. V trimming: 2 bases; J trimming: 2 bases; junction bases outside the gene matches: 4. The CDR3 coding sequence is TGTGCCACCAGCAGACCCGACAGGGGGCTCACAGATACGCAGTATTTT. It encodes CATSRPDRGLTDTQYF.

This clonotype has ten or more counts. The chain is built from TRBV7-8 and TRBJ2-7, with D possibly TRBD1 on 6 matching bases. The germline V gene encodes CDR1 SGHVS and CDR2 FQNEAQ. The V end was cut by 8 bases, the J end by 6 bases, with 20 bases between. The CDR3 loop spans 14 amino acids. For the CDR3, the DNA is TGTGCCAGCGGGATGGGGACACAACGGCTCGAGCAGTACTTC. Translating gives CASGMGTQRLEQYF.

This clonotype appeared many times. The chain has TRBV7-9 and TRBJ1-4, with 10 bases that match TRBD1. In germline, CDR1 is SEHNR, CDR2 FQNEAQ (reference sequence). V was pared by 5 bases and J by 3 bases, with 6 bases of the junction left unmatched. CDR3 size: 16 residues. The CDR3 bases are TGTGCCAGCAGCGGGACAGGGGAAGCCTCTAATGAAAAACTGTTTTTT. It is translated as CASSGTGEASNEKLFF.

This clonotype was observed at least ten times. The gene calls are TRBV6-1 and TRBJ1-1; D call uncertain. This CDR3 contains 14 residues. Per germline, CDR1 MNHNS and CDR2 SASEGT. V lost 5 bases and J 1 base, leaving 11 bases between the germline ends. The CDR3 spells CASSRVRGNTEAFF. The CDR3 DNA reads TGTGCCAGCAGTAGAGTTCGGGGGAACACTGAAGCTTTCTTT.

This clonotype was counted ten times or more. This chain connects TRBV15 to TRBJ2-1; 12 bases agree with TRBD2. The V gene's germline CDR1 is LNHNV and CDR2 YYDKDF (reference sequence). V trimming: 1 base; J trimming: 4 bases; junction bases outside the gene matches: 2. The CDR3 is 16 amino acids. The CDR3 DNA reads as TGTGCCACCAGCAGAGGAGGGACTAGCGGGTACAATGAGCAGTTCTTC. Protein product: CATSRGGTSGYNEQFF.

The rearrangement links TRBV20-1 to TRBJ1-2; weak D call: TRBD1 (5 bases). The CDR3 runs to 12 residues. V lost 0 bases and J 8 bases, leaving 10 bases between the germline ends. Germline V gene lookup returns CDR1 DFQATT and CDR2 SNEGSKA (reference sequence). DNA of the CDR3: TGCAGTGCTAGAGACGGGGACCTAGGCTACACCTTC. The encoded protein is CSARDGDLGYTF.

The rearrangement links TRBV7-9 to TRBJ2-1; TRBD2 agrees at 11 bases. CDR3 length: 16 residues. CDR1 is SEHNR, CDR2 FQNEAQ, per germline (reference sequence). The V gene end was trimmed by 5 bases and the J gene end by 1 base; junction bases not matched to a gene: 4. DNA for the CDR3: TGTGCCAGCAGCGGTAGCGGGGGGGCGTCCTACAATGAGCAGTTCTTC. It is translated as CASSGSGGASYNEQFF.